This T cell receptor beta chain derives from a study of cytomegalovirus exposure and HLA in healthy donors. Background on the study: A previous analysis identified approximately 110 million unique TCR beta sequences derived from around 200 million T cells.

Researchers ran the PCR with 60 Vbeta and 13 Jbeta primers. The method was immunoSEQ multiplex PCR; TCRdb's version includes in-frame clones alone and lacks a portion of them. The profile shows under 200,000 clones, around 82% of them singletons. The sample was PBMCs. This receptor was obtained from a man aged 35-49 years in good health and CMV-seronegative.

In DNA, the CDR3 is TGCGCCAGCAGCTTCGGTAACACTGAAGCTTTCTTT. Translated: CASSFGNTEAFF. The chain uses TRBV5-1 and TRBJ1-1; D is uncertain. CDR1 and CDR2 (germline): SGHRS, YFSETQ. Trimming took 2 bases from V and 2 from J, leaving 4 bases between them. The CDR3 contains 12 residues.